This T cell receptor beta chain was sequenced in a study of blood T cell repertoires in COVID-19. The overall study: The United States, Italy and Spain supplied acute and convalescent COVID-19 samples. In each case, the material was cDNA or gDNA derived from T cells, B-cell-depleted T cells, or PBMCs.

Original processing notes: By means of reference gene primer amplification, nucleated cell counts were estimated. Using immunoSEQ multiplex PCR, the repertoire was profiled, and TCRdb retains in-frame clones only, with some absent. That table supplies the V and J calls and clone size; D and trimming were determined from the DNA. The profile shows approximately 35,000 clones, over 75% of them singletons. The CDR3 spans 16 residues. Germline V lookup: CDR1 LGHNA, CDR2 YSLEER. After removal of 0 bases from V and 8 bases from J, the junction contained 11 bases not matched to a gene. This clone was recorded only once.

The chain joins TRBV4-3 to TRBJ2-7, with 9 bases lining up with TRBD1. This TCR was sampled from a human donor in a cohort sampled during active COVID-19. Sequencing was carried out using peripheral blood. This chain's CDR3 is CASSQEIGGQGLKQYF. Written as DNA, the CDR3 is TGCGCCAGCAGCCAAGAAATAGGGGGACAGGGATTGAAGCAGTACTTC.